The rows below give T cell receptor beta chains drawn from one sample of a study of cytomegalovirus exposure and HLA in healthy donors. Produced via immunoSEQ multiplex PCR; TCRdb's table is partial and in-frame only. In the table there are under 200,000 clones, 70% to 85% of which are singletons. The sample was PBMCs. These TCRs come from a woman aged 35 to 49 in good health and CMV-seronegative. CDR3s include the opening cysteine and the closing phenylalanine or tryptophan. The order of the fields is clone size, V gene, J gene, CDR3 length, D gene, CDR3 protein, CDR3 DNA. The D gene is left open where the match is weak. For some rows the clone size is stated as once, few or many, or as a class when expanded; others skip it.

clone_size: .
v_call: TRBV2
j_call: TRBJ1-2
cdr3_length: 15
d_call: TRBD1
cdr3_aa: CASSERTGVVGGYTF
cdr3_nt: TGTGCCAGCAGTGAAAGGACAGGGGTCGTTGGTGGCTACACCTTC

clone_size: .
v_call: TRBV14
j_call: TRBJ2-1
cdr3_length: 17
d_call: .
cdr3_aa: CASSQGGRASRPHAEFF
cdr3_nt: TGTGCCAGCAGCCAAGGCGGGCGGGCGTCTAGGCCCCACGCAGAGTTCTTC

clone_size: .
v_call: TRBV28
j_call: TRBJ2-3
cdr3_length: 20
d_call: TRBD2
cdr3_aa: CASSDLRSSGRAAGQGTQYF
cdr3_nt: TGTGCCAGCAGCGACCTGCGATCTAGCGGGAGGGCCGCCGGGCAAGGTACGCAGTATTTT

clone_size: .
v_call: TRBV4-2
j_call: TRBJ1-2
cdr3_length: 15
d_call: .
cdr3_aa: CASSQETEQLYGYTF
cdr3_nt: TGTGCCAGCAGCCAAGAGACCGAACAGCTTTATGGCTACACCTTC

clone_size: .
v_call: TRBV18
j_call: TRBJ2-3
cdr3_length: 18
d_call: TRBD1
cdr3_aa: CASSPLPSGQGGTDTQYF
cdr3_nt: TGTGCCAGCTCACCACTCCCCTCGGGACAGGGAGGCACAGATACGCAGTATTTT

clone_size: .
v_call: TRBV27
j_call: TRBJ1-1
cdr3_length: 13
d_call: .
cdr3_aa: CASSLYRDTEAFF
cdr3_nt: TGTGCCAGCAGTTTATACAGGGACACTGAAGCTTTCTTT

clone_size: .
v_call: TRBV7-9
j_call: TRBJ2-1
cdr3_length: 14
d_call: TRBD2
cdr3_aa: CASSFPGGPTEQFF
cdr3_nt: TGTGCCAGCAGCTTCCCGGGAGGGCCGACTGAGCAGTTCTTC

clone_size: .
v_call: TRBV28
j_call: TRBJ1-2
cdr3_length: 10
d_call: .
cdr3_aa: CASREEGYTF
cdr3_nt: TGTGCCAGCAGGGAGGAGGGCTACACCTTC

clone_size: .
v_call: TRBV9
j_call: TRBJ1-2
cdr3_length: 16
d_call: TRBD1
cdr3_aa: CASSRQGASSNYGYTF
cdr3_nt: TGTGCCAGCAGCCGACAGGGGGCCTCCTCTAACTATGGCTACACCTTC

clone_size: .
v_call: TRBV5-6
j_call: TRBJ2-3
cdr3_length: 14
d_call: .
cdr3_aa: CASTKTLNTDTQYF
cdr3_nt: TGTGCCAGCACCAAGACTCTGAACACAGATACGCAGTATTTT

clone_size: .
v_call: TRBV19
j_call: TRBJ1-4
cdr3_length: 17
d_call: TRBD1
cdr3_aa: CASSIIGTGGSNEKLFF
cdr3_nt: TGTGCCAGTAGTATAATAGGGACAGGAGGTAGTAATGAAAAACTGTTTTTT

clone_size: few
v_call: TRBV7-9
j_call: TRBJ1-2
cdr3_length: 16
d_call: TRBD1
cdr3_aa: CASSLSGDRGNYGYTF
cdr3_nt: TGTGCCAGCAGCTTAAGCGGGGACAGGGGTAACTATGGCTACACCTTC

clone_size: few
v_call: TRBV27
j_call: TRBJ2-6
cdr3_length: 19
d_call: TRBD2
cdr3_aa: CASSLVGLADLWRANVLTF
cdr3_nt: TGTGCCAGCAGTTTAGTGGGACTAGCGGATCTCTGGAGGGCCAACGTCCTGACTTTC

clone_size: .
v_call: TRBV28
j_call: TRBJ1-2
cdr3_length: 14
d_call: .
cdr3_aa: CASSLIGAAYGYTF
cdr3_nt: TGTGCCAGCAGTTTAATAGGGGCTGCCTATGGCTACACCTTC

clone_size: few
v_call: TRBV5-6
j_call: TRBJ2-3
cdr3_length: 16
d_call: TRBD2
cdr3_aa: CASSLLAGVGTDTQYF
cdr3_nt: TGTGCCAGCAGCTTGCTAGCGGGAGTAGGGACAGATACGCAGTATTTT

clone_size: .
v_call: TRBV7-2
j_call: TRBJ2-3
cdr3_length: 17
d_call: .
cdr3_aa: CASSLVVFGGNTDTQYF
cdr3_nt: TGTGCCAGCAGCTTAGTAGTCTTTGGCGGGAACACAGATACGCAGTATTTT

clone_size: .
v_call: TRBV6-5
j_call: TRBJ2-3
cdr3_length: 15
d_call: .
cdr3_aa: CASSYSRLNTDTQYF
cdr3_nt: TGTGCCAGCAGTTACTCGAGACTTAACACAGATACGCAGTATTTT

clone_size: .
v_call: TRBV15
j_call: TRBJ1-1
cdr3_length: 16
d_call: TRBD1
cdr3_aa: CATSRDRGQGGLRAFF
cdr3_nt: TGTGCCACCAGCAGAGATCGTGGACAGGGGGGTTTGCGAGCTTTCTTT

clone_size: .
v_call: TRBV7-9
j_call: TRBJ2-7
cdr3_length: 15
d_call: TRBD2
cdr3_aa: CASSLPGGGRNEQYF
cdr3_nt: TGTGCCAGCAGCCTACCGGGGGGGGGCCGAAACGAGCAGTACTTC

clone_size: .
v_call: TRBV27
j_call: TRBJ2-5
cdr3_length: 14
d_call: .
cdr3_aa: CASSRHRGLETQYF
cdr3_nt: TGTGCCAGCAGCCGTCACAGGGGACTGGAGACCCAGTACTTC

clone_size: .
v_call: TRBV19
j_call: TRBJ1-1
cdr3_length: 16
d_call: .
cdr3_aa: CASSHFTGQGKAEAFF
cdr3_nt: TGTGCCAGTAGCCATTTTACGGGACAAGGCAAGGCTGAAGCTTTCTTT

clone_size: .
v_call: TRBV7-8
j_call: TRBJ2-7
cdr3_length: 14
d_call: .
cdr3_aa: CASSLAGQSYEQYF
cdr3_nt: TGTGCCAGCAGCTTAGCGGGGCAATCCTACGAGCAGTACTTC

clone_size: .
v_call: TRBV7-9
j_call: TRBJ1-1
cdr3_length: 15
d_call: .
cdr3_aa: CASSLSGGLNTEAFF
cdr3_nt: TGTGCCAGCAGCTTATCCGGGGGGCTGAACACTGAAGCTTTCTTT

clone_size: .
v_call: TRBV10-3
j_call: TRBJ1-5
cdr3_length: 15
d_call: .
cdr3_aa: CAISETSGDNQPQHF
cdr3_nt: TGTGCCATCAGTGAGACCTCGGGGGACAATCAGCCCCAGCATTTT

clone_size: .
v_call: TRBV9
j_call: TRBJ2-7
cdr3_length: 15
d_call: TRBD2
cdr3_aa: CASSAAGTSGYEQYF
cdr3_nt: TGTGCCAGCAGCGCAGCCGGGACTAGCGGCTACGAGCAGTACTTC

clone_size: .
v_call: TRBV5-6
j_call: TRBJ1-2
cdr3_length: 12
d_call: .
cdr3_aa: CASSKGGYGYTF
cdr3_nt: TGTGCCAGCAGCAAAGGAGGGTACGGCTACACCTTC

clone_size: once
v_call: TRBV6-4
j_call: TRBJ1-2
cdr3_length: 13
d_call: TRBD1
cdr3_aa: CASSFTGGGGYTF
cdr3_nt: TGTGCCAGCAGTTTTACAGGGGGAGGAGGCTACACCTTC

clone_size: .
v_call: TRBV5-1
j_call: TRBJ2-1
cdr3_length: 16
d_call: TRBD2
cdr3_aa: CASSPPTSGSIDEQFF
cdr3_nt: TGCGCCAGCAGCCCGCCGACTAGCGGGAGTATCGATGAGCAGTTCTTC

clone_size: once
v_call: TRBV5-6
j_call: TRBJ2-1
cdr3_length: 16
d_call: TRBD2
cdr3_aa: CASSLALAGGYNEQFF
cdr3_nt: TGTGCCAGCAGCTTGGCCCTAGCGGGGGGGTACAATGAGCAGTTCTTC

clone_size: few
v_call: TRBV6-6
j_call: TRBJ1-2
cdr3_length: 15
d_call: TRBD1
cdr3_aa: CASSSPRQGNYGYTF
cdr3_nt: TGTGCCAGCAGTTCCCCCCGACAGGGTAACTATGGCTACACCTTC

clone_size: .
v_call: TRBV9
j_call: TRBJ2-1
cdr3_length: 14
d_call: .
cdr3_aa: CASKEGDTYNEQFF
cdr3_nt: TGTGCCAGCAAAGAGGGGGACACCTACAATGAGCAGTTCTTC

clone_size: few
v_call: TRBV2
j_call: TRBJ1-5
cdr3_length: 14
d_call: .
cdr3_aa: CASSFLGGGQPQHF
cdr3_nt: TGTGCCAGCAGCTTCCTGGGCGGAGGTCAGCCCCAGCATTTT

clone_size: .
v_call: TRBV18
j_call: TRBJ1-3
cdr3_length: 15
d_call: TRBD1
cdr3_aa: CASSPQDRGGNTIYF
cdr3_nt: TGTGCCAGCTCACCACAAGACAGGGGTGGAAACACCATATATTTT

clone_size: few
v_call: TRBV4-1
j_call: TRBJ2-7
cdr3_length: 15
d_call: TRBD1
cdr3_aa: CASSLSGQGGDEQYF
cdr3_nt: TGCGCCAGCAGCCTTTCGGGACAGGGAGGCGACGAGCAGTACTTC

clone_size: .
v_call: TRBV27
j_call: TRBJ1-5
cdr3_length: 15
d_call: .
cdr3_aa: CASRPGGGGNQPQHF
cdr3_nt: TGTGCCAGCAGACCTGGGGGGGGTGGCAATCAGCCCCAGCATTTT

clone_size: .
v_call: TRBV2
j_call: TRBJ1-1
cdr3_length: 13
d_call: .
cdr3_aa: CASKGHMNTEAFF
cdr3_nt: TGTGCCAGCAAAGGACATATGAACACTGAAGCTTTCTTT

clone_size: .
v_call: TRBV28
j_call: TRBJ1-1
cdr3_length: 17
d_call: TRBD1
cdr3_aa: CASSLRDRALVNTEAFF
cdr3_nt: TGTGCCAGCAGTCTCCGGGACAGGGCATTAGTGAACACTGAAGCTTTCTTT

clone_size: once
v_call: TRBV6-1
j_call: TRBJ2-1
cdr3_length: 14
d_call: .
cdr3_aa: CASTGVGPYNEQFF
cdr3_nt: TGTGCCAGCACAGGGGTGGGGCCCTACAATGAGCAGTTCTTC

clone_size: .
v_call: TRBV6-1
j_call: TRBJ2-2
cdr3_length: 14
d_call: TRBD1
cdr3_aa: CASRTGANTGELFF
cdr3_nt: TGTGCCAGCAGAACAGGGGCGAACACCGGGGAGCTGTTTTTT

clone_size: few
v_call: TRBV6-5
j_call: TRBJ1-1
cdr3_length: 14
d_call: .
cdr3_aa: CASSYSDRNTEAFF
cdr3_nt: TGTGCCAGCAGTTACTCTGACAGGAACACTGAAGCTTTCTTT

clone_size: .
v_call: TRBV10-3
j_call: TRBJ2-7
cdr3_length: 15
d_call: TRBD1
cdr3_aa: CATNRDGTGAYEQYF
cdr3_nt: TGTGCCACCAATCGCGACGGGACAGGGGCTTACGAGCAGTACTTC

clone_size: once
v_call: TRBV15
j_call: TRBJ1-5
cdr3_length: 16
d_call: .
cdr3_aa: CATSFDRKQLNQPQHF
cdr3_nt: TGTGCCACCAGCTTTGACAGAAAGCAACTCAATCAGCCCCAGCATTTT

clone_size: .
v_call: TRBV28
j_call: TRBJ1-2
cdr3_length: 12
d_call: TRBD1
cdr3_aa: CASSIQGYGYTF
cdr3_nt: TGTGCCAGCAGTATACAGGGGTATGGCTACACCTTC

clone_size: few
v_call: TRBV11-1
j_call: TRBJ1-1
cdr3_length: 13
d_call: .
cdr3_aa: CASSSTSQGLAFF
cdr3_nt: TGTGCCAGCAGCTCGACTTCGCAGGGGTTGGCTTTCTTT

clone_size: .
v_call: TRBV19
j_call: TRBJ2-7
cdr3_length: 17
d_call: TRBD1
cdr3_aa: CASSMTWTGTGASEQYF
cdr3_nt: TGTGCCAGTAGTATGACTTGGACCGGGACAGGGGCCAGCGAGCAGTACTTC

clone_size: .
v_call: TRBV13
j_call: TRBJ2-1
cdr3_length: 15
d_call: .
cdr3_aa: CASSPSQGNYNEQFF
cdr3_nt: TGTGCCAGCAGCCCCTCACAGGGCAACTACAATGAGCAGTTCTTC